This T cell receptor beta chain was profiled in a study of blood T cells in healthy people across ages. Extraction yielded at least 6 micrograms of total RNA per sample. Only a few counts were recorded for this clonotype. Its antigen remains unknown. Regarding the study as a whole: Correlation between TCR beta diversity and naive T cell percentage was strong.

Through a sample-barcoded 5' primer and a J-beta primer mix, a second PCR was run for roughly 7 to 12 cycles. MiXCR was run by TCRdb on the 5' RACE reads, yielding one entry per CDR3 protein. The sample shows 1.5 million to 1.8 million distinct CDR3 sequences, roughly 43% of them seen only once. The sequenced material came from blood. This clonotype was sampled from a woman in her late teens or twenties in good health.

The DNA of the CDR3 is TGTGCCAGCAGCAAGGGACTCGGGATAGGCACTGAAGCTTTCTTT. It translates to CASSKGLGIGTEAFF. The chain joins TRBV7-2 to TRBJ1-1; TRBD1 might be the D (5 bases). Per germline, CDR1 SGHTA and CDR2 FQGNSA. V was pared by 5 bases and J by 4 bases, with 17 bases between. The CDR3 spans 15 residues.